A single sample gave rise to the 9 T cell receptor beta chains below, sequenced in a study of blood T cell repertoires in COVID-19. Assay used: immunoSEQ multiplex PCR; TCRdb lists only in-frame clones, some missing. The data show 300,000 or so clones, with just under 85% seen just once and around 4.5% held by the top ten. Input material: peripheral blood. Receptor source: a woman aged 45-65 years with active or convalescent COVID-19.

This clone was recorded a few times. The chain is built from TRBV7-8 and TRBJ1-2; D possibly corresponds to TRBD1 (5 bases). V dropped 4 bases and J dropped 5 bases, with 8 bases sitting between them. Per the germline V gene, CDR1 is SGHVS and CDR2 is FQNEAQ. The CDR3 loop spans 12 amino acids. As DNA, the CDR3 is TGTGCCAGCAGCTCGCAGGGTTATGGCTACACCTTC. This translates into CASSSQGYGYTF. Filled out from reference TRBV7-8 and TRBJ1-2, the complete variable domain reads GAGVSQSPRYKVAKRGQDVALRCDPISGHVSLFWYQQALGQGPEFLTYFQNEAQLDKSGLPSDRFFAERPEGSVSTLKIQRTQQEDSAVYLCASSSQGYGYTFGSGTRLTVV.

This chain connects TRBV2 to TRBJ2-7, with 10 bases lining up with TRBD2. The J segment lost 1 base and the V segment lost 9 bases, leaving 3 bases of the junction unmatched. CDR3 size: 13 residues. Germline V gene lookup returns CDR1 SNHLY and CDR2 FYNNEI. In DNA form, the CDR3 reads TGTGCCAGGTCGACTAGCGGGTCCTACGAGCAGTACTTC. It is translated as CARSTSGSYEQYF. Based on the CDR3 plus reference TRBV2 and TRBJ2-7, the full variable domain is EPEVTQTPSHQVTQMGQEVILRCVPISNHLYFYWYRQILGQKVEFLVSFYNNEISEKSEIFDDQFSVERPDGSNFTLKIRSTKLEDSAMYFCARSTSGSYEQYFGPGTRLTVT.

The V gene is TRBV7-8, the J gene TRBJ2-7, with TRBD1 matching over 8 bases. CDR3 size: 14 residues. CDR1 and CDR2 from the germline V gene are SGHVS and FQNEAQ. After removal of 5 bases from V and 7 bases from J, the junction contained 10 bases not matched to a gene. The CDR3 region is CASSRGTGALEQYF. The CDR3 DNA sequence: TGTGCCAGCAGCCGTGGGACAGGAGCCCTGGAGCAGTACTTC.

The chain carries TRBV6-5 and TRBJ1-4; 9 bases are shared with TRBD1. Germline assignment: CDR1 MNHEY and CDR2 SVGAGI. The CDR3 is made up of 14 amino acids. Trimming at V came to 6 bases and at J to 5 bases, leaving 4 bases not matched to a gene. CDR3 sequence reads: CASSRDRENEKLFF. DNA for the CDR3: TGTGCCAGCAGCCGGGACAGGGAAAATGAAAAACTGTTTTTT.

The chain couples TRBV11-2 to TRBJ2-2; 11 nucleotides line up with TRBD2. Losses at the gene ends were 5 bases for V and 7 bases for J; bases not matched to a gene: 3. This CDR3 is 14 amino acids long. Looked up from germline, CDR1 is SGHAT and CDR2 is FQNNGV. CDR3 residues: CASSRLAGYGELFF. DNA of the CDR3: TGTGCCAGCAGCCGACTAGCGGGGTACGGGGAGCTGTTTTTT.

The V gene is TRBV18, the J gene TRBJ2-3, with D possibly being TRBD2 (5 bases). Trimming pared 6 bases from V and 0 bases from J, leaving 10 bases between. Per germline, CDR1 KGHSH and CDR2 LQKENI. The CDR3 is 14 amino acids. CDR3 sequence reads: CASSLGVSTDTQYF. The CDR3 DNA sequence: TGTGCCAGCTCTCTCGGGGTTAGCACAGATACGCAGTATTTT.

This clone was found a few times. CDR3 nucleotide sequence: TGCAGCGTTGAAGAAGGTAGGGGCGAGCAGTACTTC. It codes for CSVEEGRGEQYF. The gene calls are TRBV29-1 and TRBJ2-7; D might be TRBD1 (5 bases). The germline V gene has CDR1 SQVTM and CDR2 ANQGSEA. The V gene lost 0 bases and the J gene lost 6 bases, with 9 bases spanning the gap. The length of the CDR3 is 12 residues.

The DNA for the CDR3 is TGTGCCAGCAGCTTAGTTCTAGCGAGTTACGAGCAGTACTTC. It specifies CASSLVLASYEQYF. The chain joins TRBV7-8 to TRBJ2-7, with D possibly being TRBD2 (6 bases). The ends were cut back, 1 base at V and 4 bases at J, with 11 bases in the middle. The germline CDR1 and CDR2 sequences are SGHVS and FQNEAQ. The CDR3 is made up of 14 amino acids.

The chain employs TRBV7-2 and TRBJ1-6, with 7 bases fitting TRBD1. Unmatched junction bases numbered 7, after V lost 5 bases and J lost 3 bases. Per the germline V gene, CDR1 is SGHTA and CDR2 is FQGNSA. The length of the CDR3 is 16 residues. CDR3 nucleotide sequence: TGTGCCAGCAGCCCGGGACAGCCTAACTATAATTCACCCCTCCACTTT. Amino acid sequence: CASSPGQPNYNSPLHF.